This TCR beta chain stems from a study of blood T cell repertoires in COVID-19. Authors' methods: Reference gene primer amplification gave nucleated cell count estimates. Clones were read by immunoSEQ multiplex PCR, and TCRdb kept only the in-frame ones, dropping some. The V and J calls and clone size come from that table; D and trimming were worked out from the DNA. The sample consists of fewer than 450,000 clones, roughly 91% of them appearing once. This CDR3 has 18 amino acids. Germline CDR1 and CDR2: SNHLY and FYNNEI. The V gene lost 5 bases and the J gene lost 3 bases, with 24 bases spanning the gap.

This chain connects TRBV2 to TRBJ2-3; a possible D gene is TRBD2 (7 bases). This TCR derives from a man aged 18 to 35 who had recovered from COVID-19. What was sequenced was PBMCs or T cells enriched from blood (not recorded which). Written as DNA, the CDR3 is TGTGCCAGCAGTTGGCCCCAAATCGGGGGCGGGGGAACAGATACGCAGTATTTT. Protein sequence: CASSWPQIGGGGTDTQYF.